This T cell receptor beta chain is from a study of OX40 agonist ivuxolimab in advanced cancers. V lost 4 bases to trimming and J lost 0 bases, with 9 bases between them. Germline loops: CDR1 ENHRY, CDR2 SYGVKD. The CDR3 loop spans 14 amino acids. Repertoires were generated with immunoSEQ multiplex PCR, while TCRdb's copy carries only in-frame clones and drops some. The sample carries around 50,000 clones, more than 70% recorded once. The J gene is TRBJ1-2, the V gene TRBV10-3, with D uncertain. The sequencing here drew on CD4+ or CD8+ T cells sorted from blood, taken in a trial of the OX40 agonist ivuxolimab. The TCR sequence derives from an adult with an advanced solid tumor such as melanoma, head and neck, liver or kidney cancer. The CDR3 coding sequence is TGTGCCATCAGTGTCGGAGATGCTAACTATGGCTACACCTTC. It yields the protein CAISVGDANYGYTF.